Shown below are 10 T cell receptor beta chains from a single sample sequenced in a study of T cells in Graves' hyperthyroidism and ophthalmopathy. Template material for amplifying TCR beta CDR3 regions consisted of RNA transcripts. An initial round of RT-PCR targeting the TCR CDR3 relied on the HTBI primer set. TCRdb processed the multiplex PCR reads anew with MiXCR; each CDR3 protein has one entry. The sample includes around 620,000 distinct CDR3 sequences, 46% of them seen just once. Sequencing was performed on peripheral blood or thyroid tissue (not recorded which). These receptors were obtained from an adult woman with Graves' disease, either hyperthyroidism or ophthalmopathy (not recorded which).

The table lists this clonotype with many counts. This rearrangement joins TRBV9 to TRBJ1-2; 8 positions match TRBD1. The V gene end was trimmed by 0 bases and the J gene end by 4 bases; junction bases not matched to a gene: 5. In germline, CDR1 is SGDLS, CDR2 YYNGEE. This CDR3 comprises 15 residues. CDR3 protein: CASSVAGTGIYGYTF. CDR3 DNA: TGTGCCAGCAGCGTAGCCGGGACAGGAATCTATGGCTACACCTTC.

The chain recombines TRBV7-3 with TRBJ1-3; D possibly corresponds to TRBD1 (5 bases). Per the germline V gene, CDR1 is SGHTA and CDR2 is FQGTGA. V was cut by 4 bases and J by 3 bases, with 25 bases left in between. This CDR3 contains 19 residues. The CDR3 loop reads CASSSMGVGAGILGNTIYF. The DNA of the CDR3 is TGTGCCAGCAGCTCAATGGGGGTCGGGGCGGGGATCCTTGGAAACACCATATATTTT.

The chain has TRBV14 and TRBJ2-7; 9 nucleotides align to TRBD1. With 6 bases clipped from V and 6 bases from J, the junction kept 6 bases outside the gene matches. Germline V gene lookup returns CDR1 SGHDN and CDR2 FVKESK. The CDR3 has 13 residues. CDR3 protein: CASRPGTGSEQYF. The CDR3 region has the DNA TGTGCCAGCAGACCCGGGACAGGGAGCGAGCAGTACTTC. Full variable domain (outside the CDR3, taken from reference TRBV14 and TRBJ2-7): EAGVTQFPSHSVIEKGQTVTLRCDPISGHDNLYWYRRVMGKEIKFLLHFVKESKQDESGMPNNRFLAERTGGTYSTLKVQPAELEDSGVYFCASRPGTGSEQYFGPGTRLTVT.

V usage is TRBV30 and J usage is TRBJ1-6; D is undetermined. The V end lost 3 bases, the J end lost 5 bases, and 11 bases lay between the germline ends. CDR1 is GTSNPN, CDR2 SVGIG, per germline (reference sequence). CDR3 size: 14 residues. DNA of the CDR3: TGTGCCTGGAGGGTTGAGACGGATAATTCACCCCTCCACTTT. This translates into CAWRVETDNSPLHF.

The genes are TRBV2 and TRBJ2-2; 7 nucleotides agree with TRBD2. This CDR3 has 15 amino acids. Germline V gene sequence: CDR1 SNHLY, CDR2 FYNNEI. With 8 bases clipped from V and 2 bases from J, the junction kept 8 bases outside the gene matches. The CDR3 protein is CASRPASGNTGELFF. CDR3 DNA: TGTGCCAGCCGCCCCGCTAGCGGTAACACCGGGGAGCTGTTTTTT.

The J gene is TRBJ2-7, the V gene TRBV2; D possibly matches TRBD1 or TRBD2 (6 bases each). The CDR3 spans 16 residues. V lost 6 bases and J lost 9, with 27 bases in between. Germline V gives CDR1 SNHLY, CDR2 FYNNEI. For the CDR3, the DNA is TGTGCCAGCAGGGTGACTAACACCGGGGGCATAAGAGGGCAGTACTTC. Translation gives CASRVTNTGGIRGQYF. Filled out from reference TRBV2 and TRBJ2-7, the complete variable domain reads EPEVTQTPSHQVTQMGQEVILRCVPISNHLYFYWYRQILGQKVEFLVSFYNNEISEKSEIFDDQFSVERPDGSNFTLKIRSTKLEDSAMYFCASRVTNTGGIRGQYFGPGTRLTVT.

The rearrangement uses TRBV6-5 and TRBJ2-5; 8 bases are a match to TRBD1. The V and J ends lost 6 bases and 6 bases, in that order; junction bases with no gene match: 6. CDR1 MNHEY and CDR2 SVGAGI come from the germline V gene. The CDR3 loop spans 13 amino acids. The CDR3 region is CASSSAGGKTQYF. CDR3 in DNA: TGTGCCAGCAGCTCCGCAGGGGGCAAGACCCAGTACTTC.

This clonotype came up many times. The chain is built from TRBV10-3 and TRBJ2-2, with D unresolved. The germline gives CDR1 ENHRY, CDR2 SYGVKD. Trimming removed 8 bases from V and 5 bases from J, with 15 bases in between. The CDR3 contains 14 residues. CDR3 DNA: TGTGCCATCTGCGCCCTCGAGAGGACCGGGGAGCTGTTTTTT. Its protein product is CAICALERTGELFF.

V usage is TRBV29-1 and J usage is TRBJ1-2; TRBD1 matches 7 bases. Germline trimming cut 7 bases from V and 7 bases from J; bases unmatched to any gene: 18. Germline V gene sequence: CDR1 SQVTM, CDR2 ANQGSEA. The CDR3 sequence is 15 residues long. CDR3 protein: CSGRETGKGAGGYTF. As DNA, the CDR3 is TGCAGCGGAAGAGAGACAGGGAAGGGCGCAGGTGGCTACACCTTC.

This clonotype was seen once. At one end, the junction sequence differs from germline, possibly due to a read error. The chain couples TRBV7-9 to TRBJ2-6; maybe TRBD1 (9 bases). CDR3 length equals 12 residues. Germline V gives CDR1 SEHNR, CDR2 FQNEAQ (reference sequence). The CDR3 DNA reads TGCGCCAGCAGAAAGCGGGGGACAGGGCTGACTTTC. Translated: CASRKRGTGLTF.